The 6 T cell receptor beta chains below come from one sample, sequenced in a study of graft-versus-host responses after intestinal transplantation. Some clones are missing from TCRdb's copy, which holds only in-frame ones; the method was immunoSEQ multiplex PCR. The sample holds more than 95,000 clones, less than 90% seen once. Their cognate antigens are unknown. The sequencing here drew on unstimulated CD4+ T cells sorted from spleen or lymph node cells, taken before intestinal transplant. These receptor sequences come from a human donor who received an intestinal transplant.

The DNA for the CDR3 is TGCGCCAGCAGTGAGTTGATCGATAATCAGCCCCAGCATTTT. Amino acids: CASSELIDNQPQHF. The chain employs TRBV10-2 and TRBJ1-5; D is undetermined. The CDR3 totals 14 residues. Germline CDR1 WSHSY, CDR2 SAAADI. The V gene lost 1 base and the J gene lost 4 bases, with 8 bases spanning the gap.

The chain is built from TRBV7-7 and TRBJ2-2; D perhaps matches TRBD2 (6 bases). The germline V gene has CDR1 SSHAT and CDR2 FNYEAQ (reference sequence). The CDR3 has 16 amino acids. V was trimmed by 5 bases and J by 1 base, leaving 14 bases between them. CDR3 nucleotides: TGTGCCAGCAGCCCCATAGCGGTAATGAACACCGGGGAGCTGTTTTTT. Protein sequence: CASSPIAVMNTGELFF.

The CDR3 DNA reads TGTGCCAGCAGCACTAGCGGGGGGGCCGCGGATGAGCAGTTCTTC. Translating it yields CASSTSGGAADEQFF. The chain combines TRBV7-2 with TRBJ2-1; 13 bases agree with TRBD2. From germline, CDR1 is SGHTA and CDR2 FQGNSA. V trimming: 5 bases; J trimming: 8 bases; junction bases outside the gene matches: 6. CDR3 length: 15 amino acids.

This rearrangement joins TRBV18 to TRBJ1-3; D uncertain. V lost 3 bases, J lost 0 bases, and 9 bases lay in between. The CDR3 is made up of 15 amino acids. Germline V gene sequence: CDR1 KGHSH, CDR2 LQKENI. CDR3 region: CASSPNSGSGNTIYF. CDR3 sequence (DNA): TGTGCCAGCTCACCCAACAGTGGCTCTGGAAACACCATATATTTT.

The genes are TRBV28 and TRBJ2-3, with 9 nucleotides matching TRBD2. Germline CDR1 MDHEN, CDR2 SYDVKM. V lost 8 bases and J lost 4; bases outside the gene matches: 13. This CDR3 contains 16 residues. Written as DNA, the CDR3 is TGTGCCAGCTTGGCTAGCGGGATAGTTTTTCCAGATACGCAGTATTTT. It encodes CASLASGIVFPDTQYF.

V is TRBV10-3 and J is TRBJ1-6; D is possibly TRBD1 (6 bases). The V end lost 6 bases, the J end lost 7 bases, and 16 bases lay between the germline ends. The CDR3 runs to 15 residues. CDR1 is ENHRY, CDR2 SYGVKD, per germline. The CDR3 spells CAISASDRLNSPLHF. The CDR3 bases are TGTGCCATCAGCGCCTCCGACAGGCTCAATTCACCCCTCCACTTT.